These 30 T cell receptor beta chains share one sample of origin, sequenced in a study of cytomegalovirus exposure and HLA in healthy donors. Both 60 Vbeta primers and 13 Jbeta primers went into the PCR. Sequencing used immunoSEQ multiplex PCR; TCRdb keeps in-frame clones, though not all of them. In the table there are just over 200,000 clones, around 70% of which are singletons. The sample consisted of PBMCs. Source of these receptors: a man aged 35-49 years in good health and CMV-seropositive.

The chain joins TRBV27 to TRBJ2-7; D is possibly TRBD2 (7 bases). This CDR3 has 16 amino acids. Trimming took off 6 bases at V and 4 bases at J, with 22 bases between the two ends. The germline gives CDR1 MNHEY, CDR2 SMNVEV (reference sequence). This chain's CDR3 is CASSPSARGARYEQYF. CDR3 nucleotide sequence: TGTGCCAGCAGCCCGTCGGCTCGGGGGGCGCGGTACGAGCAGTACTTC.

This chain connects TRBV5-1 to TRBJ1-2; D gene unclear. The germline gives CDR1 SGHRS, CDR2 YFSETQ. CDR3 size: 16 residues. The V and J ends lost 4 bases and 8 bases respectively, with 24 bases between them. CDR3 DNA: TGCGCCAGCAGCCCAAGAGGAAGTATAGGTCTCGACGGCTACACCTTC. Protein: CASSPRGSIGLDGYTF.

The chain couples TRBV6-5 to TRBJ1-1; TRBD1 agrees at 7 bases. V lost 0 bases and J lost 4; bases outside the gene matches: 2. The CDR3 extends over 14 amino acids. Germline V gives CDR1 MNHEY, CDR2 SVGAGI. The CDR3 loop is CASSYSTGPTEAFF. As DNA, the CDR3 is TGTGCCAGCAGTTACTCGACAGGGCCCACTGAAGCTTTCTTT.

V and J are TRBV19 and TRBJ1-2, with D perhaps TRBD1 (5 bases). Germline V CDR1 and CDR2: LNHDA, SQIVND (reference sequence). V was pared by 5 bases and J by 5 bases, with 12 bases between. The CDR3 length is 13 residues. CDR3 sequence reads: CASSVDSVYGYTF. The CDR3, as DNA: TGTGCCAGTAGTGTCGACAGTGTGTATGGCTACACCTTC.

CDR3 region: CASSLDPGDSPLYF. DNA of the CDR3: TGTGCCAGCAGCTTAGACCCCGGGGACAGCCCACTGTACTTC. The gene calls are TRBV11-2 and TRBJ2-7; 7 bases fit TRBD1. Germline CDR1 and CDR2: SGHAT and FQNNGV. The CDR3 contains 14 residues. V lost 0 bases, J lost 12 bases, and 11 bases stayed unmatched.

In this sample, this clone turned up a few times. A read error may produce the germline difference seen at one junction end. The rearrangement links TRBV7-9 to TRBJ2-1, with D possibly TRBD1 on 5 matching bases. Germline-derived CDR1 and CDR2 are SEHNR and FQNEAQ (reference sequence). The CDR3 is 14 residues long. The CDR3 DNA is TGTTCCAGCATCGAAGGGGCCAGTAGCAATGAGCAGTTCTTC. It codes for CSSIEGASSNEQFF.

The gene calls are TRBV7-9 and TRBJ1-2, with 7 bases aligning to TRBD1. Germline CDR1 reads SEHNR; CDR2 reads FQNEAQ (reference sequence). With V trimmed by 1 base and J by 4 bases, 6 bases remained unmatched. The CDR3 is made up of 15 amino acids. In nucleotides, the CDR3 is TGTGCCAGCAGCTTAGGGGCCGGGACAGCCTATGGCTACACCTTC. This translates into CASSLGAGTAYGYTF.

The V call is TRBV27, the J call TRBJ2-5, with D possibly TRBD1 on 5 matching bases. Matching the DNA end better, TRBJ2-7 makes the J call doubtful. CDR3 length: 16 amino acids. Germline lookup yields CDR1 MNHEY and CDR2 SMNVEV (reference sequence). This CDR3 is CASSLGPGSLGNEQYF. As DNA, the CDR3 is TGTGCCAGCAGTTTAGGGCCAGGGTCGTTAGGGAACGAGCAGTACTTC.

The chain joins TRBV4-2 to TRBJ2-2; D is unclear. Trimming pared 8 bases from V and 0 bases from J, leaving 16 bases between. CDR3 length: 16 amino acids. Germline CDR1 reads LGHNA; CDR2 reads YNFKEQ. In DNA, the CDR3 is TGTGCCAGCCGCAAGTACCAGAACGCGAACACCGGGGAGCTGTTTTTT. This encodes CASRKYQNANTGELFF.

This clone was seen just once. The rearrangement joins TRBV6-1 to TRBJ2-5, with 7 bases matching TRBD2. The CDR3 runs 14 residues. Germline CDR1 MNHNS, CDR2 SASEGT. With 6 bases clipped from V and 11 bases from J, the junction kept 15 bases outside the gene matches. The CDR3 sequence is CASSAGTKRGEQYF. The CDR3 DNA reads TGTGCCAGCAGCGCTGGGACTAAAAGGGGAGAGCAGTACTTC.

The CDR3, as DNA: TGTGCCAGCTCAGATCGGTCAACAGGGAATGAAAAACTGTTTTTT. As protein: CASSDRSTGNEKLFF. The chain is built from TRBV6-5 and TRBJ1-4, with D possibly being TRBD1 (6 bases). The germline V gene encodes CDR1 MNHEY and CDR2 SVGAGI. The ends were cut back, 8 bases at V and 5 bases at J, with 18 bases in the middle. The CDR3 contains 15 residues.

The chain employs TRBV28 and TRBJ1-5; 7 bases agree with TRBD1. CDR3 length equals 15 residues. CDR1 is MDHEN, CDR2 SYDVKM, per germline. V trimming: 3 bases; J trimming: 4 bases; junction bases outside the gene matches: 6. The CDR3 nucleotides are TGTGCCAGCAGTTTTCATGGGACAGTGAATCAGCCCCAGCATTTT. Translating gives CASSFHGTVNQPQHF.

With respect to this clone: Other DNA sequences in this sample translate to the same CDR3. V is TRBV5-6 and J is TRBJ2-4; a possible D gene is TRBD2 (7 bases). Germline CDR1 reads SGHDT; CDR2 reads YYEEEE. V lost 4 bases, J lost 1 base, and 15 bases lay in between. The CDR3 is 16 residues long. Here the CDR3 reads CASSPLGGAAKNIQYF. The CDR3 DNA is TGTGCCAGCAGCCCCTTGGGGGGGGCTGCCAAAAACATTCAGTACTTC.

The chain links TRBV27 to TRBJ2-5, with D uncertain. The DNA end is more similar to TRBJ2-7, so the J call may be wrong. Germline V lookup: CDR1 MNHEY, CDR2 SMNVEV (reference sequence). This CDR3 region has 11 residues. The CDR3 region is CASGYPSEQYF. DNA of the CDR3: TGTGCCAGCGGCTACCCTAGCGAGCAGTACTTC.

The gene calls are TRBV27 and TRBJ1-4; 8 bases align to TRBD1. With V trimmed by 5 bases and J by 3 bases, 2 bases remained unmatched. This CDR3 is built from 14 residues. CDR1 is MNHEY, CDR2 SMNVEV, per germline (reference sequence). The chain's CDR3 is CASSKQGANEKLFF. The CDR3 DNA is TGTGCCAGCAGTAAACAGGGGGCTAATGAAAAACTGTTTTTT.

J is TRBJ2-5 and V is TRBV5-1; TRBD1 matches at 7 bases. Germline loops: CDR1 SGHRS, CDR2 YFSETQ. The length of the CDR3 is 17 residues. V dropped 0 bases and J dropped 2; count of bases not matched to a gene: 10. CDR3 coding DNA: TGCGCCAGCAGCTTGGCTCGGGACAGCACTCGGCAAGAGACCCAGTACTTC. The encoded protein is CASSLARDSTRQETQYF.

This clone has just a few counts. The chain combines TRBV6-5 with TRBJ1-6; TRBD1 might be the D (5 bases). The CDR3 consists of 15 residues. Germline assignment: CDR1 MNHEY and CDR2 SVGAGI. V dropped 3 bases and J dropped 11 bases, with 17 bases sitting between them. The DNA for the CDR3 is TGTGCCAGCAGTTATGTGGCAGGGCCTTCTGCACCCCTCCACTTT. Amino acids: CASSYVAGPSAPLHF.

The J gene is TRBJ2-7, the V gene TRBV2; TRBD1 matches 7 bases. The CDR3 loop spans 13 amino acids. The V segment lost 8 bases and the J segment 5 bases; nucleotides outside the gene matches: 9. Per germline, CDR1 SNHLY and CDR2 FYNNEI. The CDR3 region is CASQPTGKDEQYF. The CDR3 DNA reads TGTGCCAGCCAACCGACAGGGAAAGACGAGCAGTACTTC.

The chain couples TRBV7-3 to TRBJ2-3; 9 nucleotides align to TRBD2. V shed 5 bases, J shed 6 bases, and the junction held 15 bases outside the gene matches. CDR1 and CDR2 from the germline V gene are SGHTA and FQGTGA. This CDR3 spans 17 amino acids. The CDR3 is CASSPNGAGGFRDTQYF. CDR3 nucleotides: TGTGCCAGCAGCCCCAATGGGGCGGGGGGGTTCAGGGATACGCAGTATTTT.

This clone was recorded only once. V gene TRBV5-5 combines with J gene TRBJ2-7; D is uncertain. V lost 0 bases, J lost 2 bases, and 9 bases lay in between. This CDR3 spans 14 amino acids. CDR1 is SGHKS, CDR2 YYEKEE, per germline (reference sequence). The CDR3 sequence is CASSLGGVPYEQYF. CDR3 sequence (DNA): TGTGCCAGCAGCTTGGGCGGTGTTCCCTACGAGCAGTACTTC.

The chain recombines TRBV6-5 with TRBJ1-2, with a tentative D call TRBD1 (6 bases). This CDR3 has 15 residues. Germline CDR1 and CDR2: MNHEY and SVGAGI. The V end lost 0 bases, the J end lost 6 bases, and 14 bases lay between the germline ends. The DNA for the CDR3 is TGTGCCAGCAGTTACTCAGAACTCCCAGGGGATGGCTACACCTTC. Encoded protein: CASSYSELPGDGYTF.

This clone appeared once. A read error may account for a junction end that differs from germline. Written as DNA, the CDR3 is TGCGCCAGCAGCTTGGATCCGGGAAGCACCATATATTTT. It is translated as CASSLDPGSTIYF. V is TRBV5-1 and J is TRBJ1-3, with D unresolved. CDR3 length equals 13 residues. The germline V gene has CDR1 SGHRS and CDR2 YFSETQ. Drawing the rest from reference TRBV5-1 and TRBJ1-3, the complete variable domain is KAGVTQTPRYLIKTRGQQVTLSCSPISGHRSVSWYQQTPGQGLQFLFEYFSETQRNKGNFPGRFSGRQFSNSRSEMNVSTLELGDSALYLCASSLDPGSTIYFGEGSWLTVV.

CDR3 nucleotides: TGTGCCAGCAGCTTATTGGGCCTGAACACTGAAGCTTTCTTT. It encodes CASSLLGLNTEAFF. The chain carries TRBV7-2 and TRBJ1-1; D call uncertain. CDR1 and CDR2 (germline): SGHTA, FQGNSA. The V gene lost 2 bases and the J gene lost 0 bases, with 7 bases spanning the gap. The CDR3 has 14 residues.

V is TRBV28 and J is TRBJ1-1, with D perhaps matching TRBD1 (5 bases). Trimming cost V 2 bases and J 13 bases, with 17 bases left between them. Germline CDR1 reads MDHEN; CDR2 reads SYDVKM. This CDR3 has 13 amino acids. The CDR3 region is CASSLAPGGWGFF. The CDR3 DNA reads TGTGCCAGCAGTTTAGCCCCCGGGGGGTGGGGTTTCTTT.

The CDR3 loop is CATSREGGVFQETQYF. DNA for the CDR3: TGTGCCACCAGCAGAGAGGGAGGAGTGTTCCAAGAGACCCAGTACTTC. J is TRBJ2-5 and V is TRBV15, with D possibly matching TRBD2 (6 bases). The V gene's germline CDR1 is LNHNV and CDR2 YYDKDF (reference sequence). CDR3 size: 16 residues. V gave up 0 bases and J gave up 1 base, with 12 bases separating them.

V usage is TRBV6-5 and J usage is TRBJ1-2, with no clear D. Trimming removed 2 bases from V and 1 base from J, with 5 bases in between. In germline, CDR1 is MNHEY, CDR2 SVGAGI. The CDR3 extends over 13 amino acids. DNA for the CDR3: TGTGCCAGCAGTTACAACAGTAACTATGGCTACACCTTC. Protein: CASSYNSNYGYTF.

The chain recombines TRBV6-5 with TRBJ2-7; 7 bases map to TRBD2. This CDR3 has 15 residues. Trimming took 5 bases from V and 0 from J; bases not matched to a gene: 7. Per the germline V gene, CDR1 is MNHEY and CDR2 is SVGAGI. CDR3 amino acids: CASSTTSVSSYEQYF. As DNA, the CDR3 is TGTGCCAGCAGTACAACTAGCGTGAGCTCCTACGAGCAGTACTTC.

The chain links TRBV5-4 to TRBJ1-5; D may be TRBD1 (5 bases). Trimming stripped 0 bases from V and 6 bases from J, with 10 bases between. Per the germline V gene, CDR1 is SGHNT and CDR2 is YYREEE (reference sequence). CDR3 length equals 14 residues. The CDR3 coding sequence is TGTGCCAGCAGCTTGGAAGGGGAAGGTCAGCCCCAGCATTTT. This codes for CASSLEGEGQPQHF.

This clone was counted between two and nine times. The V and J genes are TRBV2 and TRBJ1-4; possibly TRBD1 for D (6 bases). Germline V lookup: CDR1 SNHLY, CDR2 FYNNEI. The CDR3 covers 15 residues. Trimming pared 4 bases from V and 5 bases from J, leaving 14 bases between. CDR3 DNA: TGTGCCAGCAGTGGGTCGACAGGTACCAATGAAAAACTGTTTTTT. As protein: CASSGSTGTNEKLFF.

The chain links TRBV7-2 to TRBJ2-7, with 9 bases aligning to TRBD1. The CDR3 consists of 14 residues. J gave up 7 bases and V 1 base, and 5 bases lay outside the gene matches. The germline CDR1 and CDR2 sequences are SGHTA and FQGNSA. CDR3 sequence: CASSLGNRGQEQYF. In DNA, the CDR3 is TGTGCCAGCAGCTTAGGGAACAGGGGGCAGGAGCAGTACTTC.